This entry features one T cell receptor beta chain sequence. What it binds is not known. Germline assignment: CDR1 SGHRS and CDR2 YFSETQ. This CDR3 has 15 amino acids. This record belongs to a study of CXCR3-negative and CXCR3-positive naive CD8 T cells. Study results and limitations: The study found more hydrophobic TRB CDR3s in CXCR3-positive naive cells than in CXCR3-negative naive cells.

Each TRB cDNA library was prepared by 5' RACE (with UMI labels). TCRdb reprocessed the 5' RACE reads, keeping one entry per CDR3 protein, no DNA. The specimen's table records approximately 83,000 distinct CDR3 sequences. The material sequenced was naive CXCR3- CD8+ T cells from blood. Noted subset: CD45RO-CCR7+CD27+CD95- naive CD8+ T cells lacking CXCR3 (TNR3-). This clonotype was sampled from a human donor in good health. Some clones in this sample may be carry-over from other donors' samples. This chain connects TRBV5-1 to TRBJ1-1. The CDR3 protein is CASSPELAKNTEAFF.